Below are 23 T cell receptor beta chains sequenced from a single sample in a study of cytotoxic CD8 clonotypes in ibrutinib-treated CLL. Using immunoSEQ multiplex PCR, the repertoire was profiled, and TCRdb retains in-frame clones only, with some absent. The data contain 270,000 or so clones, around 69% of them singletons. Sequencing was performed on PBMCs, taken at disease progression, from a patient treated with ibrutinib. All receptors derive from a human donor with chronic lymphocytic leukemia.

The J gene is TRBJ2-7, the V gene TRBV10-3; tentatively, D is TRBD2 (6 bases). CDR1 is ENHRY and CDR2 is SYGVKD in the germline V gene. This CDR3 has 14 amino acids. The V gene lost 8 bases and the J gene lost 0 bases, with 14 bases spanning the gap. The CDR3 region is CAISPQGGSYEQYF. CDR3 sequence (DNA): TGTGCCATCTCCCCGCAGGGAGGCTCCTACGAGCAGTACTTC.

The rearrangement links TRBV20-1 to TRBJ1-4, with 7 bases matching TRBD1. V lost 7 bases to trimming and J lost 8 bases; unmatched junction nucleotides: 4. CDR3 length: 11 residues. From germline, CDR1 is DFQATT and CDR2 SNEGSKA (reference sequence). CDR3 DNA sequence: TGCAGTGTCGACAGGGCCGAAAAACTGTTTTTT. Translating it yields CSVDRAEKLFF.

The gene calls are TRBV7-9 and TRBJ2-7; 9 bases map to TRBD2. CDR1 is SEHNR, CDR2 FQNEAQ, per germline (reference sequence). This CDR3 is 17 amino acids long. J was trimmed by 4 bases and V by 1 base; bases with no gene match: 11. The CDR3 here is CASSLGHPAGGAYEQYF. CDR3 bases: TGTGCCAGCAGCTTAGGGCACCCAGCGGGGGGTGCTTACGAGCAGTACTTC.

For the CDR3, the DNA is TGTGCCAGCAGCGTAGAGATAGGGGACAGCTTTAACTATGGCTACACCTTC. Amino acid sequence: CASSVEIGDSFNYGYTF. The chain employs TRBV9 and TRBJ1-2, with 7 positions matching TRBD1. The CDR3 covers 17 residues. Unmatched junction bases numbered 9, after V lost 0 bases and J lost 1 base. The germline CDR1 and CDR2 sequences are SGDLS and YYNGEE. Full variable domain (missing parts from reference TRBV9 and TRBJ1-2): DSGVTQTPKHLITATGQRVTLRCSPRSGDLSVYWYQQSLDQGLQFLIQYYNGEERAKGNILERFSAQQFPDLHSELNLSSLELGDSALYFCASSVEIGDSFNYGYTFGSGTRLTVV.

The chain carries TRBV29-1 and TRBJ1-2; 9 positions match TRBD1. This CDR3 comprises 13 residues. With 7 bases clipped from V and 3 bases from J, the junction kept 6 bases outside the gene matches. Per germline, CDR1 SQVTM and CDR2 ANQGSEA. CDR3 in DNA: TGCAGCGGTACAGGGGGCGAAGACTATGGCTACACCTTC. This translates into CSGTGGEDYGYTF.

The chain links TRBV2 to TRBJ2-1; the match to TRBD2 covers 8 bases. In germline, CDR1 is SNHLY, CDR2 FYNNEI. The CDR3 consists of 15 residues. The J segment lost 0 bases and the V segment lost 10 bases, leaving 8 bases of the junction unmatched. CDR3 amino acids: CATSVRGGSYNEQFF. The CDR3 nucleotides are TGTGCCACCTCGGTCCGGGGGGGCTCCTACAATGAGCAGTTCTTC.

This clone was counted between two and nine times. V gene TRBV10-3 combines with J gene TRBJ2-3; weak D call: TRBD1 (6 bases). Germline assignment: CDR1 ENHRY and CDR2 SYGVKD. Trimming left V 1 base short and J 0 bases short, with 8 bases between. The CDR3 is made up of 15 amino acids. The DNA for the CDR3 is TGTGCCATCAGTGAGTGGACAGCTAGCACAGATACGCAGTATTTT. Translating it yields CAISEWTASTDTQYF.

V and J are TRBV7-9 and TRBJ2-3; 11 bases map to TRBD1. CDR3 size: 15 residues. Trimming at V came to 8 bases and at J to 4 bases, leaving 8 bases not matched to a gene. Germline CDR1 reads SEHNR; CDR2 reads FQNEAQ (reference sequence). The CDR3 here is CASGTPGQGADTQYF. Here the CDR3 DNA reads TGTGCCAGCGGCACTCCGGGACAGGGGGCAGATACGCAGTATTTT.

The V gene is TRBV9, the J gene TRBJ1-3; 9 bases map to TRBD1. The CDR3 extends over 16 amino acids. Germline CDR1 reads SGDLS; CDR2 reads YYNGEE. J lost 4 bases, V lost 4 bases, and 9 bases had no gene match. The CDR3 nucleotides are TGTGCCAGCAGCACCCCGGGACAGGGTTACGGAAACACCATATATTTT. Translation gives CASSTPGQGYGNTIYF. The full variable domain, with the rest looked up from reference TRBV9 and TRBJ1-3, is DSGVTQTPKHLITATGQRVTLRCSPRSGDLSVYWYQQSLDQGLQFLIQYYNGEERAKGNILERFSAQQFPDLHSELNLSSLELGDSALYFCASSTPGQGYGNTIYFGEGSWLTVV.

This chain uses TRBV5-6 with TRBJ1-2, with TRBD1 as a possible D gene (5 bases). The CDR3 is 12 residues long. The V end lost 4 bases, the J end lost 7 bases, and 11 bases lay between the germline ends. Germline CDR1 reads SGHDT; CDR2 reads YYEEEE. CDR3 nucleotides: TGTGCCAGCAGCCTGACAGCGTTTGGCTACACCTTC. This translates into CASSLTAFGYTF.

This clone turned up a few times. The gene calls are TRBV11-2 and TRBJ2-7; TRBD2 matches at 13 bases. The trim removed 10 bases at V and 12 bases at J, leaving 12 bases unmatched. CDR1 SGHAT and CDR2 FQNNGV come from the germline V gene. CDR3 length: 13 amino acids. This CDR3 reads CATTNGLAGVWYF. The CDR3, as DNA: TGTGCCACCACTAACGGACTAGCGGGAGTATGGTACTTC.

The J gene is TRBJ2-2, the V gene TRBV10-3; 8 nucleotides align to TRBD1. V lost 10 bases and J lost 3; bases outside the gene matches: 16. Germline V gene sequence: CDR1 ENHRY, CDR2 SYGVKD. The CDR3 runs 17 residues. CDR3 protein: CATRVWTGKWDTGELFF. CDR3 nucleotides: TGTGCCACCAGAGTCTGGACAGGGAAGTGGGACACCGGGGAGCTGTTTTTT.

V gene TRBV27 combines with J gene TRBJ2-7, with TRBD1 identical over 8 bases. V was pared by 3 bases and J by 2 bases, with 12 bases of the junction left unmatched. This CDR3 has 17 amino acids. Germline V gene data show CDR1 as MNHEY and CDR2 as SMNVEV (reference sequence). CDR3 region: CASSLGRRQGRTYEQYF. CDR3 coding DNA: TGTGCCAGCAGTTTGGGACGGAGACAGGGGCGTACCTACGAGCAGTACTTC.

The chain joins TRBV28 to TRBJ1-4; D is undetermined. The germline V gene encodes CDR1 MDHEN and CDR2 SYDVKM. This CDR3 spans 16 amino acids. Deletions cut 2 bases from V and 7 bases from J, with 17 bases between. CDR3 bases: TGTGCCAGCAGTTTAGGTCTTCGGGCGGCGGTTGAAAAACTGTTTTTT. Translating gives CASSLGLRAAVEKLFF. The complete variable domain, with remaining parts taken from reference TRBV28 and TRBJ1-4, reads DVKVTQSSRYLVKRTGEKVFLECVQDMDHENMFWYRQDPGLGLRLIYFSYDVKMKEKGDIPEGYSVSREKKERFSLILESASTNQTSMYLCASSLGLRAAVEKLFFGSGTQLSVL.

The V call is TRBV2, the J call TRBJ2-1, with 7 positions matching TRBD1. Trimming took 0 bases from V and 10 from J; bases not matched to a gene: 9. Germline-derived CDR1 and CDR2 are SNHLY and FYNNEI. This CDR3 contains 15 residues. The CDR3 DNA follows: TGTGCCAGCAGTGAAGCGGTCGTACAGGGGTACGAGCAGTTCTTC. Its protein product is CASSEAVVQGYEQFF.

The V call is TRBV2, the J call TRBJ2-7, with 9 nucleotides matching TRBD1. V trimming: 5 bases; J trimming: 7 bases; junction bases outside the gene matches: 9. Germline V gives CDR1 SNHLY, CDR2 FYNNEI. The CDR3 runs 14 residues. CDR3 sequence: CASSTGQGSNEQYF. The CDR3 region has the DNA TGTGCCAGCAGTACGGGACAGGGTTCGAATGAGCAGTACTTC.

The J gene is TRBJ2-7, the V gene TRBV5-1, with D uncertain. The V end lost 4 bases, the J end lost 1 base, and 9 bases lay between the germline ends. CDR1 SGHRS and CDR2 YFSETQ come from the germline V gene. CDR3 length equals 13 residues. In DNA, the CDR3 is TGCGCCAGCAGCCGTGACGCTTCCTACGAGCAGTACTTC. As protein: CASSRDASYEQYF.

The J gene is TRBJ2-1, the V gene TRBV12-5; D might be TRBD1 or TRBD2, each matching 6 bases. V was cut by 6 bases and J by 4 bases, with 16 bases left in between. The length of the CDR3 is 15 residues. Germline CDR1 LGHNT, CDR2 FRNRAP. The CDR3 DNA follows: TGTGCTAGTGGGGCGAAGGGGGGCGCGTACAATGAGCAGTTCTTC. Protein sequence: CASGAKGGAYNEQFF.

This chain connects TRBV7-2 to TRBJ1-1; perhaps TRBD1 as D (5 bases). Germline lookup yields CDR1 SGHTA and CDR2 FQGNSA. The CDR3 covers 16 residues. V lost 4 bases and J lost 1, with 16 bases in between. For the CDR3, the DNA is TGTGCCAGCAGCTCAGCTTCGGGACTCCGGAACACTGAAGCTTTCTTT. Translated: CASSSASGLRNTEAFF.

The gene calls are TRBV5-6 and TRBJ1-5; D gene unclear. The germline CDR1 and CDR2 sequences are SGHDT and YYEEEE. This CDR3 is built from 15 residues. The V and J ends lost 0 bases and 6 bases respectively, with 13 bases between them. Here the CDR3 reads CASSLGPERLQPQHF. For the CDR3, the DNA is TGTGCCAGCAGCTTGGGGCCGGAGCGACTTCAGCCCCAGCATTTT. Supplemented by reference TRBV5-6 and TRBJ1-5, the full variable domain reads DAGVTQSPTHLIKTRGQQVTLRCSPKSGHDTVSWYQQALGQGPQFIFQYYEEEERQRGNFPDRFSGHQFPNYSSELNVNALLLGDSALYLCASSLGPERLQPQHFGDGTRLSIL.

A remark on this clone: This same CDR3 is encoded by further DNA sequences in the sample. The CDR3 protein is CASSPLVGEQYF. The CDR3 DNA reads as TGTGCCAGCAGCCCGTTGGTGGGCGAGCAGTACTTC. The gene calls are TRBV13 and TRBJ2-7; D is uncertain. This CDR3 region has 12 residues. Germline CDR1 PRHDT, CDR2 FYEKMQ (reference sequence). V lost 5 bases to trimming and J lost 6 bases, with 11 bases between them.

The rearrangement joins TRBV6-1 to TRBJ2-1; TRBD2 aligns across 8 bases. CDR1 and CDR2 from the germline V gene are MNHNS and SASEGT. The CDR3 covers 13 residues. Losses at the gene ends were 9 bases for V and 2 bases for J; bases not matched to a gene: 3. CDR3 sequence (DNA): TGTGCCAGTACTAGCGGACCCTACAATGAGCAGTTCTTC. Its translation is CASTSGPYNEQFF.

CDR3 protein: CASSLGLQSYEQYF. CDR3 nucleotide sequence: TGTGCCAGCAGCTTAGGACTCCAATCCTACGAGCAGTACTTC. The genes are TRBV7-2 and TRBJ2-7; D not resolved. The CDR3 consists of 14 residues. Germline assignment: CDR1 SGHTA and CDR2 FQGNSA. Trimming stripped 1 base from V and 1 base from J, with 8 bases between. The whole variable domain, filled in from reference TRBV7-2 and TRBJ2-7, reads GAGVSQSPSNKVTEKGKDVELRCDPISGHTALYWYRQSLGQGLEFLIYFQGNSAPDKSGLPSDRFSAERTGGSVSTLTIQRTQQEDSAVYLCASSLGLQSYEQYFGPGTRLTVT.